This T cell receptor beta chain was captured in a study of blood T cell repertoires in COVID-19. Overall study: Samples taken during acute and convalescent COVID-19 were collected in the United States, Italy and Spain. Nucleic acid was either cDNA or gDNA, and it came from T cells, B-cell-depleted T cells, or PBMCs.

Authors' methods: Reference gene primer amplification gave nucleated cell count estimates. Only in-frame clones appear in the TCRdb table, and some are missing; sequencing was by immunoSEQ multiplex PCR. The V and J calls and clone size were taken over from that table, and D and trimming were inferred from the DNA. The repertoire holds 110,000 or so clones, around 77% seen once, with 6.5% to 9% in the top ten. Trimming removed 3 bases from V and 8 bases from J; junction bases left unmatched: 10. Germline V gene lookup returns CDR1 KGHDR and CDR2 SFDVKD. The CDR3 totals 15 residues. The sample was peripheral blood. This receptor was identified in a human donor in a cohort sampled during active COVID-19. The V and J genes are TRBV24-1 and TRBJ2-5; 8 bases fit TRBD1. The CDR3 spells CATSDPGTGLGTQYF. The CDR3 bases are TGTGCCACCAGTGATCCCGGGACAGGCTTGGGTACCCAGTACTTC.